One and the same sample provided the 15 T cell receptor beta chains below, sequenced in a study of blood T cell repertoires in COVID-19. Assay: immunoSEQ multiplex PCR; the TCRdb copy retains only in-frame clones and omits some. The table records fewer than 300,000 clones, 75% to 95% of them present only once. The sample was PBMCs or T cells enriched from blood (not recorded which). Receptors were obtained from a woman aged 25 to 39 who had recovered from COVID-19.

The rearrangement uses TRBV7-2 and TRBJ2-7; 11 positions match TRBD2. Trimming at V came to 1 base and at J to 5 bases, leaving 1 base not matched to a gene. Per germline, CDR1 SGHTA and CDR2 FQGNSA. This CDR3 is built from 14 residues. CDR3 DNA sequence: TGTGCCAGCAGCTTAGAACTAGCGGGAGACGAGCAGTACTTC. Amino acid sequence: CASSLELAGDEQYF.

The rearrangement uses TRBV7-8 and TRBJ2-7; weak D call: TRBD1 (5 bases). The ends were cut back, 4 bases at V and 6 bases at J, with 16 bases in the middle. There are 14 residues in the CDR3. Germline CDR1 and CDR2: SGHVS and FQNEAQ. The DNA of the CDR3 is TGTGCCAGCAGCTCGCTTTGGGGCTTCGGCGAGCAGTACTTC. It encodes CASSSLWGFGEQYF. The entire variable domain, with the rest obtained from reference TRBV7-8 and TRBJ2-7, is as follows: GAGVSQSPRYKVAKRGQDVALRCDPISGHVSLFWYQQALGQGPEFLTYFQNEAQLDKSGLPSDRFFAERPEGSVSTLKIQRTQQEDSAVYLCASSSLWGFGEQYFGPGTRLTVT.

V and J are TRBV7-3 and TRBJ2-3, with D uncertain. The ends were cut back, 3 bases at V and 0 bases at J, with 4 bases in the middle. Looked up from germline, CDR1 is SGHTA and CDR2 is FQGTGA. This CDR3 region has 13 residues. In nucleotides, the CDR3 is TGTGCCAGCAGCTTGGCTAGCACAGATACGCAGTATTTT. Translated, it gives CASSLASTDTQYF. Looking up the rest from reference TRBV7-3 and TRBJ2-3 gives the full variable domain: GAGVSQTPSNKVTEKGKYVELRCDPISGHTALYWYRQSLGQGPEFLIYFQGTGAADDSGLPNDRFFAVRPEGSVSTLKIQRTERGDSAVYLCASSLASTDTQYFGPGTRLTVL.

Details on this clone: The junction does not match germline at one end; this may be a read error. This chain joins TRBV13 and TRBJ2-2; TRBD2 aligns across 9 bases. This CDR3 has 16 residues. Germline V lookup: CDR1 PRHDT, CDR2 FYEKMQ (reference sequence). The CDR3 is CASSLGGRVSTGELFF. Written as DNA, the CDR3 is TGTGCCAGCAGCCTAGGCGGGAGGGTTAGCACCGGGGAGCTGTTTTTT.

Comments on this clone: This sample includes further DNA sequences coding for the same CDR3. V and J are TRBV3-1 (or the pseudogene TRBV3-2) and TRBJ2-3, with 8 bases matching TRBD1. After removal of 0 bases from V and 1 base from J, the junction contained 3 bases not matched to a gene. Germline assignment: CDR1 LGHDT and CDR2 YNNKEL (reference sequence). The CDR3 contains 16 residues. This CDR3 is CASSQDLGQGTDTQYF. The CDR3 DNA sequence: TGTGCCAGCAGCCAAGATCTGGGACAGGGCACAGATACGCAGTATTTT.

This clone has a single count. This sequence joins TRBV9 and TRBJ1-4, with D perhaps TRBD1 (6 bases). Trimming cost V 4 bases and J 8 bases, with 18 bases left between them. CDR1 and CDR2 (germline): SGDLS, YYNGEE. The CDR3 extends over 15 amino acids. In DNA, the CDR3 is TGTGCCAGCAGCCCCCTCTCAGGGGCCGCGGAAAAACTGTTTTTT. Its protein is CASSPLSGAAEKLFF.

The DNA of the CDR3 is TGTGCCAGCTCGTCGACTAGCGGGAGGAACACCGGGGAGCTGTTTTTT. Residues: CASSSTSGRNTGELFF. This chain links TRBV18 with TRBJ2-2, with 12 bases lining up with TRBD2. Germline V gives CDR1 KGHSH, CDR2 LQKENI. This CDR3 is 16 amino acids long. J lost 1 base, V lost 6 bases, and 3 bases had no gene match.

The CDR3 spells CASSRGRLNTGELFF. In DNA, the CDR3 is TGTGCCAGCAGCCGCGGGAGGCTTAACACCGGGGAGCTGTTTTTT. The chain links TRBV5-5 to TRBJ2-2; 8 bases are a match to TRBD2. This CDR3 contains 15 residues. Germline V gene sequence: CDR1 SGHKS, CDR2 YYEKEE (reference sequence). With V trimmed by 4 bases and J by 2 bases, 4 bases remained unmatched.

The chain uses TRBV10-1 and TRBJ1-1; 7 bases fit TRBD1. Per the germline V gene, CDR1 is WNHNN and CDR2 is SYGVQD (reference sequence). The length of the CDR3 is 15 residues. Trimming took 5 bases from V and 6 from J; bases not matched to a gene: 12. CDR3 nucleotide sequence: TGCGCCAGCAGTTCCAGGGACAGAAAACGGGCTGAAGCTTTCTTT. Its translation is CASSSRDRKRAEAFF.

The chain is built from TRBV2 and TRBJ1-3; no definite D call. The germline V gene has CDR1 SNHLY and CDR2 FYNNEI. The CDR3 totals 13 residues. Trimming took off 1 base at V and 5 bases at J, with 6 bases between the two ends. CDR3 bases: TGTGCCAGCAGTGAAGGGGAGAGAAACACCATATATTTT. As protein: CASSEGERNTIYF.

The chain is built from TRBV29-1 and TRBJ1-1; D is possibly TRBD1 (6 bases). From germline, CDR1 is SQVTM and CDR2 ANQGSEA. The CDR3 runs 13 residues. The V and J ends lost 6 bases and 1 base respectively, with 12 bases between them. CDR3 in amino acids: CSVAGAGNTEAFF. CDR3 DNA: TGCAGCGTGGCAGGGGCGGGGAACACTGAAGCTTTCTTT.

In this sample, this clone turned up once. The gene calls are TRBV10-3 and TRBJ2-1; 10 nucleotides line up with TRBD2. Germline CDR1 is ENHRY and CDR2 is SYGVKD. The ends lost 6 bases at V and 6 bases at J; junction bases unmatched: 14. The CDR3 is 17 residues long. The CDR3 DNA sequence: TGTGCCATCAGGTCGGGGATAGCGGGAGGTCTTGCCAATGAGCAGTTCTTC. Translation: CAIRSGIAGGLANEQFF.

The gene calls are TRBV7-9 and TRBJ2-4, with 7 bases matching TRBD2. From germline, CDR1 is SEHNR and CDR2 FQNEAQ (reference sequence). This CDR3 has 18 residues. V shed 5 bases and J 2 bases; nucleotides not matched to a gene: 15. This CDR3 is CASSHPLLGEGSKNIQYF. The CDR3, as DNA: TGTGCCAGCAGCCACCCCCTGTTAGGGGAGGGGTCCAAAAACATTCAGTACTTC.

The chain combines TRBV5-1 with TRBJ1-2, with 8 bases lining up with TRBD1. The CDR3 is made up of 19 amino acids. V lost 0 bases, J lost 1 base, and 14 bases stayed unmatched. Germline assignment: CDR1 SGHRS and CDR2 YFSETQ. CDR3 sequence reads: CASSLERQGRERDNYGYTF. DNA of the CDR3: TGCGCCAGCAGCTTGGAACGACAGGGGAGGGAAAGGGATAACTATGGCTACACCTTC. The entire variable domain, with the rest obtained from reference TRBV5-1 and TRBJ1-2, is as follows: KAGVTQTPRYLIKTRGQQVTLSCSPISGHRSVSWYQQTPGQGLQFLFEYFSETQRNKGNFPGRFSGRQFSNSRSEMNVSTLELGDSALYLCASSLERQGRERDNYGYTFGSGTRLTVV.

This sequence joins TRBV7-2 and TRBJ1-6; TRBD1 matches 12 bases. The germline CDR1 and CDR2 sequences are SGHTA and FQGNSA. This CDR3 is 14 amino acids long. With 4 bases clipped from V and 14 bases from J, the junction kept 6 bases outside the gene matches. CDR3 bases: TGTGCCAGCAGCTCGGGACAGGGGGCAATGGCCCTCCACTTT. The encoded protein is CASSSGQGAMALHF.